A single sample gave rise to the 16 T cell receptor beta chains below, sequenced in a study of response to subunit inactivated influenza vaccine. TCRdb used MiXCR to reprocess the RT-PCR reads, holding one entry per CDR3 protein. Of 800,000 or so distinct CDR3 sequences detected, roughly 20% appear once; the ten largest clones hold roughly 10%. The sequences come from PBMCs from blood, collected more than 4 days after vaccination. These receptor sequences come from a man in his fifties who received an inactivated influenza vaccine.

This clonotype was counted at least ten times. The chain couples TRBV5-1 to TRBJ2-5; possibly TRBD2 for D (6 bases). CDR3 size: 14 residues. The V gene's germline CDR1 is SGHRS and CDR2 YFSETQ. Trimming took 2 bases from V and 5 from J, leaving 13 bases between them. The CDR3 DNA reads TGCGCCAGCAGCTTACAGCGAGGAGGGGAGACCCAGTACTTC. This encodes CASSLQRGGETQYF. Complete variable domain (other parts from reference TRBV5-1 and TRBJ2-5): KAGVTQTPRYLIKTRGQQVTLSCSPISGHRSVSWYQQTPGQGLQFLFEYFSETQRNKGNFPGRFSGRQFSNSRSEMNVSTLELGDSALYLCASSLQRGGETQYFGPGTRLLVL.

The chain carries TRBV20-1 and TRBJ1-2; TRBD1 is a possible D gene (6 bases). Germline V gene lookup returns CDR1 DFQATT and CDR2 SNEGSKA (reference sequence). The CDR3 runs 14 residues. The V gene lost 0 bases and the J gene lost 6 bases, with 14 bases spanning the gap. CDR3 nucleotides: TGCAGTGCTAGAGATTCGGGGGGCTGGGATGGCTACACCTTC. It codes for CSARDSGGWDGYTF.

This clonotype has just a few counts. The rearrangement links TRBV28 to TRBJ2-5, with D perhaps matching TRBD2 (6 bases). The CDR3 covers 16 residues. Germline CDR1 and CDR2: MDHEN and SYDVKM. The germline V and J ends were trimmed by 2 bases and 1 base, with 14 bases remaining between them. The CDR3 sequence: CASSLGASDLQETQYF. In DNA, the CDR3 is TGTGCCAGCAGTTTAGGGGCTAGCGACCTCCAAGAGACCCAGTACTTC.

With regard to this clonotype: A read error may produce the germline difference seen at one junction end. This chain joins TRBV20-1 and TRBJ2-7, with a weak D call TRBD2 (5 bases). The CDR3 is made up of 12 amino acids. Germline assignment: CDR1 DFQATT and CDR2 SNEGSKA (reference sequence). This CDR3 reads CSASGGPYKQYF. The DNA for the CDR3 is TGCAGTGCTAGCGGAGGCCCCTACAAGCAGTACTTC.

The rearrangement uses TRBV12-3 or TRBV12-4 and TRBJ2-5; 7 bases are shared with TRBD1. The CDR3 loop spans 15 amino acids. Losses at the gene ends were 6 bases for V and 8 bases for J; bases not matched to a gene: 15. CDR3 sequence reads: CASRTSRTGAGTQYF. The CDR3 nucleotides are TGTGCCAGCAGGACATCGCGGACAGGCGCAGGAACCCAGTACTTC.

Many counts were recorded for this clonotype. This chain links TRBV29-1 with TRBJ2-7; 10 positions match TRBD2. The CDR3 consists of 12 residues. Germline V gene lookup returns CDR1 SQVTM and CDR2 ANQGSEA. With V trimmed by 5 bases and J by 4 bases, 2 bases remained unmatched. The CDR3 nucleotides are TGCAGCGTTCAGCGGGGGGGTTACGAGCAGTACTTC. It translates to CSVQRGGYEQYF.

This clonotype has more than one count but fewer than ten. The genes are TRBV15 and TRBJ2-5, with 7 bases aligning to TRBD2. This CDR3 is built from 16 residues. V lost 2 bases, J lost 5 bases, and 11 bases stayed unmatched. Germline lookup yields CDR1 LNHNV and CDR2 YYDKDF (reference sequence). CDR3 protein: CATSRSPGLRGETQYF. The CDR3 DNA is TGTGCCACCAGCAGATCCCCGGGACTACGAGGGGAGACCCAGTACTTC.

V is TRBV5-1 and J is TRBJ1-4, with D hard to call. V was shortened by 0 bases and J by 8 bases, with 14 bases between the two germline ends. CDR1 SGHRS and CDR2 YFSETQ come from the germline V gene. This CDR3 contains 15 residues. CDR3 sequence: CASSLAGGDGEKLFF. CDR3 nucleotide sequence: TGCGCCAGCAGCTTGGCCGGCGGGGATGGCGAAAAACTGTTTTTT.

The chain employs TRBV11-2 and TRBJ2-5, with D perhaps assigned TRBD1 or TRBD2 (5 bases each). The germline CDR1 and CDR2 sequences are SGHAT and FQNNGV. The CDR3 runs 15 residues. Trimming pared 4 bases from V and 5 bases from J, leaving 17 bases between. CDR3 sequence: CASSWGRGWSETQYF. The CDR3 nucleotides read TGTGCCAGCAGCTGGGGACGGGGTTGGAGTGAGACCCAGTACTTC.

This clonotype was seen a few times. In nucleotides, the CDR3 is TGTGCCAGCAGCCCCCGGGGGGCCGAGCAGTACTTC. Translation: CASSPRGAEQYF. V gene TRBV12-3 or TRBV12-4 combines with J gene TRBJ2-7; D may be TRBD2 (7 bases). The CDR3 runs 12 residues. The ends were cut back, 6 bases at V and 6 bases at J, with 12 bases in the middle.

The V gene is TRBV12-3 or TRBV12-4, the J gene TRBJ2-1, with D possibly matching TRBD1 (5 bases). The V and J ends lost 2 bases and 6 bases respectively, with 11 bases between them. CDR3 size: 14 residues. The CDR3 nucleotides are TGTGCCAGCAGTTTATCCAGGGTTGCCAATGAGCAGTTCTTC. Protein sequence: CASSLSRVANEQFF.

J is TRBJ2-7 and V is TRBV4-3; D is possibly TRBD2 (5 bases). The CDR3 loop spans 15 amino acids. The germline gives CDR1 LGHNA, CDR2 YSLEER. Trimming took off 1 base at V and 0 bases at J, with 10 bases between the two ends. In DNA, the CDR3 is TGCGCCAGCAGCCAAGTGGCAGCGGACTCCTACGAGCAGTACTTC. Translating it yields CASSQVAADSYEQYF.

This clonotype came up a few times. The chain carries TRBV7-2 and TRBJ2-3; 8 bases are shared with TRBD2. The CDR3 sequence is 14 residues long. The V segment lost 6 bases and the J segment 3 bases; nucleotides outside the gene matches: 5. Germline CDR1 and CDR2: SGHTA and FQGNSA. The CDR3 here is CASRMSGSTDTQYF. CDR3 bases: TGTGCCAGCAGAATGAGCGGGAGTACAGATACGCAGTATTTT.

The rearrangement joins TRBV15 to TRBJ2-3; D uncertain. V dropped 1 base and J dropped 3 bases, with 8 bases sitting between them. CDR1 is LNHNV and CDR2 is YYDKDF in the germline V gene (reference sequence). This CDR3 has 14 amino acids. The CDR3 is CATSRGTVTDTQYF. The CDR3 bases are TGTGCCACCAGCAGAGGGACGGTGACAGATACGCAGTATTTT.

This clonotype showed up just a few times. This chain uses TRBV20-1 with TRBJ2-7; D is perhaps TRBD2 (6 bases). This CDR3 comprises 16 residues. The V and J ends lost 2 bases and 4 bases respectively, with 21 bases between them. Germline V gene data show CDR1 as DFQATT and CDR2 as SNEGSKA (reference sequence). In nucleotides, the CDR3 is TGCAGTGCTAGATTTCTCGCGGGAACCTTATTATACGAGCAGTACTTC. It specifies CSARFLAGTLLYEQYF.

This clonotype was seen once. DNA of the CDR3: TGTGCCAGCAGTGAACCAGGGAGACAAGAGACCCAGTACTTC. This gives the protein CASSEPGRQETQYF. The chain combines TRBV2 with TRBJ2-5, with D perhaps given as TRBD1 or TRBD2 (5 bases each). Germline assignment: CDR1 SNHLY and CDR2 FYNNEI. This CDR3 is built from 14 residues. Trimming took 2 bases from V and 2 from J, leaving 9 bases between them.